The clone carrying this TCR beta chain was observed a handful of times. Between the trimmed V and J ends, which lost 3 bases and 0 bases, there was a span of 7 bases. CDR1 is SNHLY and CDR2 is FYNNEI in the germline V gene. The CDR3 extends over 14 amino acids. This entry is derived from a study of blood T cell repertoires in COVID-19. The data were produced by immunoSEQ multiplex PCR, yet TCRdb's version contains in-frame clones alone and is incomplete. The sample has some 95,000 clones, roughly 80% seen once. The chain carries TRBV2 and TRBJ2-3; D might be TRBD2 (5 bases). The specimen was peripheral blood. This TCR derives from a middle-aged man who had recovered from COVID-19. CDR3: CASSEKRSTDTQYF. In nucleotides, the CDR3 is TGTGCCAGCAGTGAGAAGCGGAGCACAGATACGCAGTATTTT.